One and the same sample provided the 9 T cell receptor beta chains below, sequenced in a study of blood T cell repertoires in COVID-19. Clones were read by immunoSEQ multiplex PCR, and TCRdb kept only the in-frame ones, dropping some. The data show 86,000 or so clones, nearly 95% seen once. The sequencing input was peripheral blood. These receptors all stem from a human donor with active COVID-19. The donor label of this sample is uncertain.

The rearrangement joins TRBV5-6 to TRBJ2-5; D not certain. Germline values: CDR1 SGHDT, CDR2 YYEEEE. Trimming took 3 bases from V and 4 from J, leaving 19 bases between them. This CDR3 contains 16 residues. The CDR3 loop is CASSSYELSTLETQYF. The CDR3 DNA is TGTGCCAGCAGCTCCTATGAACTTTCTACCCTAGAGACCCAGTACTTC.

V usage is TRBV7-9 and J usage is TRBJ2-1; 11 nucleotides agree with TRBD2. Trimming removed 1 base from V and 7 bases from J; junction bases left unmatched: 9. The CDR3 is 17 residues long. From germline, CDR1 is SEHNR and CDR2 FQNEAQ (reference sequence). The chain's CDR3 is CASSLDLSASGGNEQFF. CDR3 DNA sequence: TGTGCCAGCAGCTTAGATCTGTCGGCTAGCGGGGGGAATGAGCAGTTCTTC.

CDR3 DNA sequence: TGTGCCAGCAGAGCGGGGACCGGGGAGCTGTTTTTT. Protein product: CASRAGTGELFF. The V gene is TRBV28, the J gene TRBJ2-2; 7 bases are a match to TRBD2. Germline V CDR1 and CDR2: MDHEN, SYDVKM. V shed 6 bases, J shed 5 bases, and the junction held 0 bases outside the gene matches. The CDR3 has 12 amino acids.

The chain couples TRBV9 to TRBJ2-1; 7 positions match TRBD2. With V trimmed by 2 bases and J by 6 bases, 5 bases remained unmatched. Germline loops: CDR1 SGDLS, CDR2 YYNGEE. CDR3 length: 14 residues. The DNA for the CDR3 is TGTGCCAGCAGCGTCGGAATAGCGGGCAATGAGCAGTTCTTC. Amino acids: CASSVGIAGNEQFF.

The chain recombines TRBV6-5 with TRBJ2-7, with TRBD2 matching over 10 bases. Germline CDR1 is MNHEY and CDR2 is SVGAGI. The CDR3 extends over 13 amino acids. Unmatched junction bases numbered 1, after V lost 6 bases and J lost 2 bases. As DNA, the CDR3 is TGTGCCAGCAGGCTAGCGGGAGCCTACGAGCAGTACTTC. Translation: CASRLAGAYEQYF.

J is TRBJ2-1 and V is TRBV29-1; no definite D call. In germline, CDR1 is SQVTM, CDR2 ANQGSEA. CDR3 size: 14 residues. Trimming took 0 bases from V and 7 from J, leaving 13 bases between them. CDR3 coding DNA: TGCAGCGTTGAAGATATTCCGGTGTCGAATGAGCAGTTCTTC. The encoded protein is CSVEDIPVSNEQFF.

The rearrangement joins TRBV27 to TRBJ2-7, with 13 positions matching TRBD2. CDR1 MNHEY and CDR2 SMNVEV come from the germline V gene (reference sequence). V was clipped by 5 bases and J by 4 bases; unmatched bases: 8. This CDR3 contains 16 residues. The CDR3 coding sequence is TGTGCCAGCAGTCTCGGACTAGCGGGGGCAGAATACGAGCAGTACTTC. Its protein is CASSLGLAGAEYEQYF.

The V and J genes are TRBV19 and TRBJ2-5, with TRBD1 matching over 7 bases. The CDR3 spans 15 residues. Per germline, CDR1 LNHDA and CDR2 SQIVND (reference sequence). V gave up 7 bases and J gave up 7 bases; unmatched junction bases: 15. In DNA form, the CDR3 reads TGTGCCAGTACCTCGGGACAGAGAAGGCTTGGGACCCAGTACTTC. Protein: CASTSGQRRLGTQYF.

This clone was recorded once. In nucleotides, the CDR3 is TGTGCCAGCAGCCAAGATTCGGGGGTCTTGAGCGAGACCCAGTACTTC. Translated, it gives CASSQDSGVLSETQYF. This chain uses TRBV14 with TRBJ2-5, with a possible D match to TRBD2 (6 bases). The CDR3 is 16 residues long. V lost 0 bases and J 5 bases, leaving 16 bases between the germline ends. The V gene's germline CDR1 is SGHDN and CDR2 FVKESK.